Detailed here is one TCR beta chain. The data are from a study of blood T cell repertoires in COVID-19. At the level of the study: The cDNA or gDNA used as material had been derived from T cells, B-cell-depleted T cells, or PBMCs.

Some clones are missing from TCRdb's copy, which holds only in-frame ones; the method was immunoSEQ multiplex PCR. The sample includes about 240,000 clones, approximately 86% of them seen just once. Germline CDR1 is LNHDA and CDR2 is SQIVND (reference sequence). The length of the CDR3 is 15 residues. Trimming left V 4 bases short and J 3 bases short, with 13 bases between. The clonotype comes from a woman aged 25 to 39 who had recovered from COVID-19. Sample: peripheral blood. J is TRBJ1-5 and V is TRBV19; perhaps TRBD1 as D (5 bases). CDR3 in DNA: TGTGCCAGTAGTACCTCGGACATCATCAATCAGCCCCAGCATTTT. Translation: CASSTSDIINQPQHF.